A selection of T cell receptor beta chains follows, all from one sample in a study of cytomegalovirus exposure and HLA in healthy donors. The method was immunoSEQ multiplex PCR; TCRdb's version includes in-frame clones alone and lacks a portion of them. This table holds 150,000 or so clones, approximately 80% found once. The sample was PBMCs. These receptors all stem from a female donor in good health and CMV-seronegative. Both conserved end residues are part of each CDR3. The D gene is left open where the match is weak.

V	J	D	CDR3
TRBV7-9	TRBJ2-5	TRBD2	CASSLGNSGGLGETQYF
TRBV7-3	TRBJ2-1	NA	CASSLFPLSSYNEQFF
TRBV7-8	TRBJ2-5	NA	CASSLDLALHQYF
TRBV2	TRBJ2-7	TRBD1	CASHTGGGYEQYF
TRBV19	TRBJ2-5	NA	CASSITGVETQYF
TRBV4-3	TRBJ2-1	TRBD1	CASSQPGHRGNEQFF
TRBV7-2	TRBJ2-3	TRBD1	CASRRDRAVGTDTQYF
TRBV6-5	TRBJ2-7	NA	CASSAYSGSSYEQYF
TRBV5-4	TRBJ2-7	NA	CASSPDSWSYEQYF
TRBV4-3	TRBJ1-3	TRBD1	CASSQDRASSGNTIYF
TRBV18	TRBJ2-7	NA	CASSPSEESGEQYF
TRBV4-3	TRBJ1-5	TRBD1	CASSSGTGSNQPQHF
TRBV5-1	TRBJ1-1	NA	CASSSASQRNTEAFF
TRBV4-3	TRBJ2-7	NA	CASSLDSHYEQYF
TRBV19	TRBJ2-2	TRBD2	CASSGLAGNTGELFF
TRBV7-8	TRBJ2-2	NA	CASKPSGRGELFF
TRBV7-9	TRBJ2-2	NA	CASSQASGKNTGELFF
TRBV18	TRBJ1-4	TRBD1	CASSPGQVTEKLFF
TRBV5-4	TRBJ2-2	TRBD2	CASSPGLAGGHTGELFF
TRBV18	TRBJ2-7	NA	CASSPPSAYGREQYF
TRBV27	TRBJ1-4	TRBD1	CASSFGTGVEKLFF
TRBV30	TRBJ1-5	TRBD1	CAWSADRAQPQHF
TRBV28	TRBJ2-7	NA	CASSYHGWQYF
TRBV18	TRBJ2-1	TRBD2	CASSPSQRESGNEQFF
TRBV4-1	TRBJ2-1	TRBD1	CASSLALLGQSNEQFF
TRBV7-2	TRBJ1-1	TRBD1	CASSRTGNTEAFF
TRBV28	TRBJ2-7	NA	CASSLQYEQYF
TRBV7-9	TRBJ2-6	TRBD1	CASSSFGQAHSGANVLTF
TRBV7-2	TRBJ2-3	TRBD2	CASSSLAGRDTQYF
TRBV7-2	TRBJ2-5	TRBD2	CASSLALLSGGVEETQYF
TRBV18	TRBJ2-6	NA	CASSPGASGANVLTF
TRBV7-7	TRBJ2-3	TRBD1	CAVGGQLTDTQYF
TRBV10-3	TRBJ2-5	NA	CAIRKDTYQETQYF
TRBV19	TRBJ1-5	NA	CASSISSGSGNQPQHF
TRBV18	TRBJ2-3	NA	CASSPPTGFSTDTQYF
TRBV19	TRBJ2-2	NA	CASSIGRGAGELFF
TRBV5-1	TRBJ1-1	NA	CASSFDPGQKNTEAFF
TRBV18	TRBJ1-3	NA	CASSPGAASGNTIYF
TRBV2	TRBJ2-1	NA	CASSVVGYNEQFF
TRBV9	TRBJ2-7	NA	CASSQNSYEQYF
TRBV5-6	TRBJ2-1	NA	CASSPGPGVGVEQFF
TRBV6-5	TRBJ2-5	TRBD1	CASSYQNRGPETQYF
TRBV4-1	TRBJ2-2	NA	CASSLRLGRDTGELFF
TRBV6-5	TRBJ2-5	NA	CASSLGAAPQETQYF
TRBV29-1	TRBJ1-4	TRBD1	CSVNTGQNNEKLFF
TRBV6-4	TRBJ2-5	NA	CASSYYEAGSQETQYF
TRBV4-3	TRBJ1-2	NA	CASSQRDVSNYGYTF
TRBV28	TRBJ2-4	NA	CASSGAGATKNIQYF
TRBV4-3	TRBJ1-1	TRBD1	CASRPTLGQGHLNTEAFF